The 23 T cell receptor beta chains listed next were all sequenced from one sample in a study of T cell repertoires in cytomegalovirus infection. In TCRdb, the reads were re-called with MiXCR into one record per CDR3 protein. The table lists a few hundred thousand distinct CDR3 sequences, less than 25% of them singletons. These receptors have no known antigen. Sequencing used cultured PBMCs, obtained from culture after CMV antigen stimulation. All receptors derive from a human donor in good health (CMV status not recorded). Some clones in this sample may be carry-over from other donors' samples.

This clonotype appeared a single time. The chain links TRBV19 to TRBJ1-5; TRBD1 agrees at 9 bases. The trim removed 7 bases at V and 8 bases at J, leaving 6 bases unmatched. Germline V gene lookup returns CDR1 LNHDA and CDR2 SQIVND (reference sequence). This CDR3 comprises 13 residues. CDR3 sequence: CASTRQGVEPQHF. CDR3 in DNA: TGTGCCAGTACTCGACAGGGGGTTGAGCCCCAGCATTTT.

Many counts were recorded for this clonotype. The gene calls are TRBV7-6 and TRBJ1-1; no reliable D call. Germline-derived CDR1 and CDR2 are SGHVS and FNYEAQ. Trimming shortened V by 1 base and J by 3 bases, and 12 bases separated the two germline ends. The CDR3 length is 15 residues. The CDR3 DNA follows: TGTGCCAGCAGCTTAGTCCCGGGAACGTACACTGAAGCTTTCTTT. Translated: CASSLVPGTYTEAFF.

The CDR3 bases are TGTGCCACCACATCTCGGTCCCTCACAGATACGCAGTATTTT. It specifies CATTSRSLTDTQYF. The chain carries TRBV6-1 and TRBJ2-3, with unresolved D. Germline V gene sequence: CDR1 MNHNS, CDR2 SASEGT. V gave up 10 bases and J gave up 2 bases, with 16 bases separating them. This CDR3 spans 14 amino acids.

This clonotype was observed many times. The chain uses TRBV19 and TRBJ1-5; D ambiguous. The CDR3 consists of 11 residues. The V end lost 5 bases, the J end lost 9 bases, and 8 bases lay between the germline ends. CDR1 is LNHDA and CDR2 is SQIVND in the germline V gene (reference sequence). Written as DNA, the CDR3 is TGTGCCAGTAGTGCCGTGGGGCCCCAGCATTTT. It is translated as CASSAVGPQHF.

This clonotype has more than one count but fewer than ten. CDR3 nucleotides: TGCGCCAGCAGCGAGGGACAGCTTCAAGAGACCCAGTACTTC. Residues: CASSEGQLQETQYF. The chain recombines TRBV5-1 with TRBJ2-5; TRBD1 agrees at 7 bases. The CDR3 is 14 residues long. V shed 4 bases and J 2 bases; nucleotides not matched to a gene: 5. Germline CDR1 SGHRS, CDR2 YFSETQ.

This clonotype was counted only a few times. The J gene is TRBJ2-7, the V gene TRBV10-3; no clear D. CDR3 size: 13 residues. V was pared by 7 bases and J by 0 bases, with 10 bases between. Per germline, CDR1 ENHRY and CDR2 SYGVKD. The CDR3 protein is CAINPGLSYEQYF. In DNA form, the CDR3 reads TGTGCCATCAACCCGGGTCTCTCCTACGAGCAGTACTTC.

This chain uses TRBV28 with TRBJ2-1; no clear D gene. Trimming shortened V by 5 bases and J by 0 bases, and 11 bases separated the two germline ends. This CDR3 spans 15 amino acids. Germline assignment: CDR1 MDHEN and CDR2 SYDVKM. CDR3 DNA: TGTGCCAGCAGTGTCACAGCCGACTCCTACAATGAGCAGTTCTTC. Protein product: CASSVTADSYNEQFF.

There are many counts of this clonotype. V gene TRBV7-2 combines with J gene TRBJ2-1; D ambiguous. Germline V gene data show CDR1 as SGHTA and CDR2 as FQGNSA. The germline V and J ends were trimmed by 1 base and 2 bases, with 9 bases remaining between them. The CDR3 totals 15 residues. CDR3 DNA: TGTGCCAGCAGCTTAGACGGGCCAACCTACAATGAGCAGTTCTTC. It codes for CASSLDGPTYNEQFF.

This chain uses TRBV20-1 with TRBJ2-3; 8 bases agree with TRBD2. The J segment lost 4 bases and the V segment lost 5 bases, leaving 11 bases of the junction unmatched. CDR3 size: 15 residues. The germline CDR1 and CDR2 sequences are DFQATT and SNEGSKA (reference sequence). DNA for the CDR3: TGCAGTGCTCACCCCGGGCGGGAGGTTTCAGATACGCAGTATTTT. It translates to CSAHPGREVSDTQYF.

This clonotype came up many times. This chain uses TRBV7-2 with TRBJ2-1; D uncertain. In germline, CDR1 is SGHTA, CDR2 FQGNSA. This CDR3 contains 16 residues. Trimming pared 2 bases from V and 4 bases from J, leaving 15 bases between. CDR3: CASSLYWLSSYNEQFF. As DNA, the CDR3 is TGTGCCAGCAGCTTATATTGGTTGTCCTCGTACAATGAGCAGTTCTTC.

This clonotype showed up just a few times. The rearrangement uses TRBV20-1 and TRBJ2-3; 7 nucleotides align to TRBD2. The CDR3 extends over 16 amino acids. The V gene's germline CDR1 is DFQATT and CDR2 SNEGSKA (reference sequence). Losses at the gene ends were 6 bases for V and 4 bases for J; bases not matched to a gene: 16. The CDR3 DNA reads TGCAGTGCCGGGAGGAGGTGGGCGCTTGGGGCAGATACGCAGTATTTT. The encoded protein is CSAGRRWALGADTQYF.

This clonotype was detected many times. The chain is built from TRBV11-3 and TRBJ2-1; D might be TRBD2 (5 bases). The V gene's germline CDR1 is SGHNT and CDR2 YENEEA. Trimming shortened V by 2 bases and J by 6 bases, and 11 bases separated the two germline ends. CDR3 length: 14 residues. The CDR3 reads CASSLRETGNEQFF. DNA of the CDR3: TGTGCCAGCAGCTTAAGGGAGACGGGCAATGAGCAGTTCTTC.

This clonotype has only a few counts. The chain uses TRBV7-2 and TRBJ2-5, with D hard to call. Germline values: CDR1 SGHTA, CDR2 FQGNSA. The CDR3 has 16 amino acids. V was trimmed by 4 bases and J by 1 base, leaving 16 bases between them. CDR3 DNA sequence: TGTGCCAGCAGCTCCCCAGTGATGTATAGCCAAGAGACCCAGTACTTC. It yields the protein CASSSPVMYSQETQYF.

The chain combines TRBV28 with TRBJ2-7; the D gene is possibly TRBD2 (6 bases). Deletions cut 6 bases from V and 5 bases from J, with 17 bases between. From germline, CDR1 is MDHEN and CDR2 SYDVKM. The CDR3 extends over 14 amino acids. The CDR3 DNA is TGTGCCAGCAGCGGGCCGGCGGGAATCCACGAGCAGTACTTC. It translates to CASSGPAGIHEQYF.

This clonotype has just a few counts. V is TRBV6-1 and J is TRBJ1-3; D call uncertain. The CDR3 runs 15 residues. V was clipped by 4 bases and J by 7 bases, with 17 bases between them. CDR1 is MNHNS, CDR2 SASEGT, per germline. The CDR3 coding sequence is TGTGCCAGCAGTGGGAGCGCGGGGATAGGGAACACCATATATTTT. Translating gives CASSGSAGIGNTIYF.

This clonotype occurred many times. The chain has TRBV7-2 and TRBJ1-4, with D possibly matching TRBD1 (5 bases). Per the germline V gene, CDR1 is SGHTA and CDR2 is FQGNSA. The CDR3 is 15 amino acids. With 5 bases removed from V and 8 bases from J, the gap between germline ends came to 18 bases. The CDR3 sequence is CASSELQGTREKLFF. CDR3 bases: TGTGCCAGCAGCGAACTCCAGGGAACCCGCGAAAAACTGTTTTTT.

The chain recombines TRBV25-1 with TRBJ2-1; perhaps TRBD1 as D (6 bases). V was shortened by 6 bases and J by 2 bases, with 11 bases between the two germline ends. Per the germline V gene, CDR1 is MGHDK and CDR2 is SYGVNS. This CDR3 has 14 residues. In nucleotides, the CDR3 is TGTGCCAGCAGCGATCACAGGGCCTACAATGAGCAGTTCTTC. It translates to CASSDHRAYNEQFF.

Many counts were recorded for this clonotype. The gene calls are TRBV12-3 or TRBV12-4 and TRBJ1-5; 10 bases map to TRBD1. With 6 bases clipped from V and 2 bases from J, the junction kept 7 bases outside the gene matches. The CDR3 spans 16 residues. CDR3 in DNA: TGTGCCAGCAGCAGAGGGACAGGGGCAGGCAATCAGCCCCAGCATTTT. Protein sequence: CASSRGTGAGNQPQHF.

CDR3 residues: CASSFGGLDEKLFF. In DNA, the CDR3 is TGTGCCAGCAGTTTCGGGGGGCTAGATGAAAAACTGTTTTTT. The gene calls are TRBV12-3 or TRBV12-4 and TRBJ1-4; D may be TRBD1 (6 bases). This CDR3 contains 14 residues. Trimming removed 3 bases at V and 6 bases at J, with 11 bases between.

In its sample, this clonotype was seen a few times. V and J are TRBV7-6 and TRBJ2-3, with 9 bases lining up with TRBD2. The CDR3 length is 14 residues. Trimming took 4 bases from V and 4 from J; bases not matched to a gene: 3. The germline V gene encodes CDR1 SGHVS and CDR2 FNYEAQ. The CDR3 reads CASSSSGKADTQYF. The CDR3 nucleotides read TGTGCCAGCAGCTCTAGCGGGAAGGCAGATACGCAGTATTTT.

This sequence joins TRBV7-9 and TRBJ2-3, with TRBD1 matching over 7 bases. The trim removed 8 bases at V and 5 bases at J, leaving 7 bases unmatched. CDR3 length: 13 amino acids. Germline V gene sequence: CDR1 SEHNR, CDR2 FQNEAQ (reference sequence). CDR3 in DNA: TGTGCCAGCGGAGGAACAGGGGTAGATACGCAGTATTTT. It is translated as CASGGTGVDTQYF.

The chain's CDR3 is CASSELGIGYGYTF. The CDR3 nucleotides are TGTGCCAGCAGTGAATTGGGTATAGGCTATGGCTACACCTTC. V is TRBV25-1 and J is TRBJ1-2; D gene uncertain. V shed 1 base and J shed 4 bases, with 10 bases lying between them. The germline V gene encodes CDR1 MGHDK and CDR2 SYGVNS. The CDR3 is 14 residues long.

The rearrangement links TRBV23-1 to TRBJ2-1; tentative D call: TRBD2 (6 bases). TRBV23-1 is flagged as an ORF with uncertain function. Between the trimmed V and J ends, which lost 4 bases and 8 bases, there was a span of 21 bases. The length of the CDR3 is 16 residues. CDR3: CASSPPALGLRDEQFF. In DNA, the CDR3 is TGCGCCAGCAGTCCCCCCGCCCTGGGACTGAGGGATGAGCAGTTCTTC.